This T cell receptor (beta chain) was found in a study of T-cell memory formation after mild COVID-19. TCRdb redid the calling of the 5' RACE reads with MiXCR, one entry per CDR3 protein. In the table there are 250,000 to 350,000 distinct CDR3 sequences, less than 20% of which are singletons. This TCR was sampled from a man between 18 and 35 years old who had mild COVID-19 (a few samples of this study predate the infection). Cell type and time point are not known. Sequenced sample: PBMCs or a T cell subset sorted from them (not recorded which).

As DNA, the CDR3 is TGTGCCAGCACCTTGGGACTAGCTTCCGGGGAGCTGTTTTTT. Amino acids: CASTLGLASGELFF. This chain links TRBV6-2 or TRBV6-3 with TRBJ2-2; 9 bases are a match to TRBD2. Germline CDR1 reads MNHEY; CDR2 reads SVGEGT. The CDR3 contains 14 residues. V was pared by 7 bases and J by 6 bases, with 6 bases of the junction left unmatched.